Listed below are T cell receptor beta chains from one sample, sequenced in a study of blood T cell repertoires in COVID-19. Generated by immunoSEQ multiplex PCR, the TCRdb table keeps only in-frame clones and is missing some. This sample has 310,000 or so clones, with roughly 90% found just once. The sequenced sample was peripheral blood. These receptors were collected from a woman aged 45-59 years with active or convalescent COVID-19. The CDR3 runs from the conserved cysteine through the conserved F or W. The D gene is left open where the match is weak.

CASSLDRAYEQYF	TRBD1	TRBV12-3/TRBV12-4	TRBJ2-7
CASSEYGQGGMNTEAFF	TRBD1	TRBV2	TRBJ1-1
CASSEANSPLHF	.	TRBV5-1	TRBJ1-6
CASSPTGLLINEQFF	TRBD1	TRBV19	TRBJ2-1
CAWSVRGQPQHF	.	TRBV30	TRBJ1-5
CASSQPVGRTEGDYGYTF	.	TRBV23-1	TRBJ1-2
CASSPSGHTTGELFF	.	TRBV18	TRBJ2-2
CASSRQGAFGNQPQHF	TRBD1	TRBV19	TRBJ1-5
CASSLRDGSYNEQFF	.	TRBV7-9	TRBJ2-1
CASGLFPTGGRAGELFF	TRBD1	TRBV12-5	TRBJ2-2
CASSLDREDIQYF	.	TRBV7-9	TRBJ2-4
CASSWGQGIPNEKLFF	TRBD1	TRBV6-5	TRBJ1-4
CASGNSGPYEQYF	.	TRBV28	TRBJ2-7
CASSFKGAPRTEAFF	TRBD1	TRBV28	TRBJ1-1
CASSPRRDSYTEAFF	TRBD1	TRBV6-5	TRBJ1-1
CASSRTPVPNTEAFF	.	TRBV3-1/TRBV3-2	TRBJ1-1
CASSLVTGGAKNIQYF	TRBD2	TRBV11-2	TRBJ2-4
CASSRDYEQYF	.	TRBV2	TRBJ2-7
CASSPSSRTGGNTIYF	.	TRBV18	TRBJ1-3
CASSFRSPRQAYYEQYF	.	TRBV7-6	TRBJ2-7
CASSSREYNEQFF	.	TRBV5-1	TRBJ2-1
CASSFPTELDEKLFF	.	TRBV7-2	TRBJ1-4
CASSPRQGRANYGYTF	.	TRBV18	TRBJ1-2
CASSPRTGSNQPQHF	TRBD1	TRBV5-1	TRBJ1-5
CASSPDRPFNYGYTF	TRBD1	TRBV11-2	TRBJ1-2
CASSLYDSSSYSEAFF	.	TRBV27	TRBJ1-1
CASSHGTARYGYTF	TRBD1	TRBV7-2	TRBJ1-2
CASSHRFYNEQFF	.	TRBV28	TRBJ2-1
CASSQDPGQGENIQYF	TRBD1	TRBV4-3	TRBJ2-4
CASSGGQGLNTEAFF	TRBD1	TRBV7-9	TRBJ1-1
CSVEDQDSMAFF	.	TRBV29-1	TRBJ1-1
CASSSGQGNTEAFF	TRBD1	TRBV6-5	TRBJ1-1
CASSQEYVVGYTF	.	TRBV7-8	TRBJ1-2
CASSLAGQGAWADTQYF	TRBD1	TRBV7-2	TRBJ2-3
CASSIAPRQGLGGYTF	.	TRBV19	TRBJ1-2
CASSADSYEQYF	.	TRBV5-1	TRBJ2-7
CASNLGETGNTIYF	.	TRBV19	TRBJ1-3
CASSSIHPGAGANVLTF	.	TRBV19	TRBJ2-6
CASREGSNQPQHF	.	TRBV12-3/TRBV12-4	TRBJ1-5
CASSHGQGINQPQHF	TRBD1	TRBV6-2/TRBV6-3	TRBJ1-5
CASSRTGSNTEAFF	TRBD1	TRBV7-3	TRBJ1-1
CASSYYGRGNAYTF	.	TRBV5-5	TRBJ1-2
CASRSQGINEKLFF	.	TRBV6-5	TRBJ1-4
CASSLGQGNPYEQYF	.	TRBV5-1	TRBJ2-7
CASSQLTGQTTAGNTIYF	TRBD1	TRBV4-3	TRBJ1-3
CASSAQGLNEQFF	TRBD1	TRBV18	TRBJ2-1
CASSLPPSAGGSEQYF	TRBD2	TRBV11-1	TRBJ2-7
CASGLSPSPGQGVLHF	TRBD1	TRBV12-5	TRBJ2-3